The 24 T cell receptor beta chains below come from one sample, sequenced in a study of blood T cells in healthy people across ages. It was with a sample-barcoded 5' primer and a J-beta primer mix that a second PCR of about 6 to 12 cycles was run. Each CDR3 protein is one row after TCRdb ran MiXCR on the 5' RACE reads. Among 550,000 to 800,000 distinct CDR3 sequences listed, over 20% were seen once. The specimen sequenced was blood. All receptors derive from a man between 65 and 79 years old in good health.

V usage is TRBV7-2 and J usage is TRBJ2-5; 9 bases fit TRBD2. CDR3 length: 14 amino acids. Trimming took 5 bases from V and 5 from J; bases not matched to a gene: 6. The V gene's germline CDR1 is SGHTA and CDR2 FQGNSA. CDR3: CASSRLADLETQYF. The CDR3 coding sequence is TGTGCCAGCAGCCGACTAGCGGACCTGGAGACCCAGTACTTC.

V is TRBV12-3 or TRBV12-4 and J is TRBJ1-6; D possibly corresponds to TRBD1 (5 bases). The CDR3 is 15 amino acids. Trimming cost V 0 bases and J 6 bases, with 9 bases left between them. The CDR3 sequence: CASSLALTVNSPLHF. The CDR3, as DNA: TGTGCCAGCAGTTTAGCGCTGACAGTTAATTCACCCCTCCACTTT.

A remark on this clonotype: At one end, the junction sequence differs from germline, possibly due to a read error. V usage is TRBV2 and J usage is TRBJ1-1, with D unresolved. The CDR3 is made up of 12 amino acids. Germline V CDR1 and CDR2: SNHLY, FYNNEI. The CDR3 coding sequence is TGTGCCAGCCTCCGATTGAACGCTGAAGCTTTCTTT. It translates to CASLRLNAEAFF.

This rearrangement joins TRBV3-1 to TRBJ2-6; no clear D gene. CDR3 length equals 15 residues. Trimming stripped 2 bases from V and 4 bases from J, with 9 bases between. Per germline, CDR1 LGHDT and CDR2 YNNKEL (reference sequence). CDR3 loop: CASSQISAGANVLTF. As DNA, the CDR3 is TGTGCCAGCAGCCAAATCTCTGCCGGGGCCAACGTCCTGACTTTC.

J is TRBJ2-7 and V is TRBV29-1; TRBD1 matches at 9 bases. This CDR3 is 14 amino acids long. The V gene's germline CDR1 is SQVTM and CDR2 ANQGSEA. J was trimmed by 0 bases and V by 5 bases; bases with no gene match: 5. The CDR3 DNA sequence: TGCAGCGTTATTGACAGGGGGACCTCCTACGAGCAGTACTTC. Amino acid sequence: CSVIDRGTSYEQYF.

The CDR3 spells CASSWSNRDRTEAFF. CDR3 DNA sequence: TGCGCCAGCAGCTGGAGTAACAGGGATAGGACTGAAGCTTTCTTT. V is TRBV5-1 and J is TRBJ1-1, with D tentatively TRBD1 (6 bases). This CDR3 is 15 amino acids long. Germline CDR1 reads SGHRS; CDR2 reads YFSETQ. Trimming cost V 3 bases and J 5 bases, with 17 bases left between them.

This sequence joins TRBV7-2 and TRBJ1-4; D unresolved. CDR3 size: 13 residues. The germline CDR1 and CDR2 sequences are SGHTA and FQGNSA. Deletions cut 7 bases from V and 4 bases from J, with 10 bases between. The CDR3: CASTLGYNEKLFF. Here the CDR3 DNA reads TGTGCCAGCACCCTCGGGTATAATGAAAAACTGTTTTTT.

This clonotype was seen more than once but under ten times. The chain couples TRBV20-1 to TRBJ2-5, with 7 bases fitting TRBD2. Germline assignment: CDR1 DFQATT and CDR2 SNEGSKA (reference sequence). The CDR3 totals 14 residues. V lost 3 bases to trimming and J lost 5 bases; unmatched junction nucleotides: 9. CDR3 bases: TGCAGTGCTAGCGGACTAGGGACTTCTGAGACCCAGTACTTC. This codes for CSASGLGTSETQYF.

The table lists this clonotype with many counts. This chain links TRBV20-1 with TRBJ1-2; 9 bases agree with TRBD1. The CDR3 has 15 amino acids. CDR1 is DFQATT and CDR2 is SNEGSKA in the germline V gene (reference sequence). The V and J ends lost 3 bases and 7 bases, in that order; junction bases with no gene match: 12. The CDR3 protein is CSASPTGGRLGGYTF. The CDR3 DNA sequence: TGCAGTGCTAGCCCGACAGGGGGAAGACTGGGTGGCTACACCTTC.

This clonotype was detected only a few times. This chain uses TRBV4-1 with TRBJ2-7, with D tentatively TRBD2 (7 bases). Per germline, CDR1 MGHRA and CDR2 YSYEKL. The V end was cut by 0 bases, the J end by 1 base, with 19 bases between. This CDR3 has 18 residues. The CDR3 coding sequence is TGCGCCAGCAGCCAAGAAGCTGGGGGGGGCACTTGGTCCTACGAGCAGTACTTC. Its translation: CASSQEAGGGTWSYEQYF.

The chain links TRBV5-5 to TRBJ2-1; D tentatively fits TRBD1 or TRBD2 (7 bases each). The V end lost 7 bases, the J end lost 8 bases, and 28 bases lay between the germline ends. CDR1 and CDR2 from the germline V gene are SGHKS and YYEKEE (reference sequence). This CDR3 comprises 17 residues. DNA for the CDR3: TGTGCCAGCGAACGAGGGGGGGCAGGGGGAATGCTGCATGAGCAGTTCTTC. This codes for CASERGGAGGMLHEQFF.

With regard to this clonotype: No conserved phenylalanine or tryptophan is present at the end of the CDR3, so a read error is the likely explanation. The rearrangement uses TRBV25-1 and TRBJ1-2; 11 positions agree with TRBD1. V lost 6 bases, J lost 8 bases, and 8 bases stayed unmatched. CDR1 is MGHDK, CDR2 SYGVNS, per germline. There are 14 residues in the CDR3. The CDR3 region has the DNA TGTGCCAGCAGCATCCCTGGGACAGGGGGAGGCTACACCCTC. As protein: CASSIPGTGGGYTL.

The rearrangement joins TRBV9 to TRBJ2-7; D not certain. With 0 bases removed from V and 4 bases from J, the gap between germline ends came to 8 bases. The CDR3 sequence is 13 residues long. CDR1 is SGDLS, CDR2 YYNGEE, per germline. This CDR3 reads CASSVAPMYEQYF. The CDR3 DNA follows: TGTGCCAGCAGCGTAGCTCCAATGTACGAGCAGTACTTC.

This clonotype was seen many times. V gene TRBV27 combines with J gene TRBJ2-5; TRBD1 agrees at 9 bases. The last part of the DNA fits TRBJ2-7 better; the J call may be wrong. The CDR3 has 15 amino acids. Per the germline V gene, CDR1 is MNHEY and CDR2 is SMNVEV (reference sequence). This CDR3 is CASSPRQGGSYEQYF. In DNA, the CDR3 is TGTGCCAGCAGTCCTAGACAGGGGGGCTCCTACGAGCAGTACTTC.

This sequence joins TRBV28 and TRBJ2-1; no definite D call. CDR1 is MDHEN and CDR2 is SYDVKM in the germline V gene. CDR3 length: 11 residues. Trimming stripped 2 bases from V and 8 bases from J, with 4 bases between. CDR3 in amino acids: CASSLTDEQFF. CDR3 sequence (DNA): TGTGCCAGCAGTTTAACGGATGAGCAGTTCTTC. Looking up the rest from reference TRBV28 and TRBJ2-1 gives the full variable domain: DVKVTQSSRYLVKRTGEKVFLECVQDMDHENMFWYRQDPGLGLRLIYFSYDVKMKEKGDIPEGYSVSREKKERFSLILESASTNQTSMYLCASSLTDEQFFGPGTRLTVL.

The CDR3 DNA is TGTGCCAGCAGCCTTCCCCAGGGGTACGAGCAGTACTTC. Protein product: CASSLPQGYEQYF. The chain is built from TRBV5-6 and TRBJ2-7; tentatively, D is TRBD1 (6 bases). CDR1 is SGHDT, CDR2 YYEEEE, per germline. V lost 4 bases, J lost 4 bases, and 12 bases lay in between. This CDR3 has 13 amino acids.

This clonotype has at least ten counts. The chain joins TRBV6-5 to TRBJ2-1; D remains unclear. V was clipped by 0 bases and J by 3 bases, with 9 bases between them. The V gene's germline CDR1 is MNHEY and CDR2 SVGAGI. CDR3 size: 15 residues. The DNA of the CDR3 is TGTGCCAGCAGTTACTCGATCGGCTACTACAATGAGCAGTTCTTC. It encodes CASSYSIGYYNEQFF.

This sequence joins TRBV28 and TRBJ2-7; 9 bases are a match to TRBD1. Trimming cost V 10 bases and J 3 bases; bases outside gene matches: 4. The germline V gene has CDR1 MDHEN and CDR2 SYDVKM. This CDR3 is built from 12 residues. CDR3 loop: CATQGALYEQYF. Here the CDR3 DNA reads TGTGCCACACAGGGGGCCCTCTACGAGCAGTACTTC. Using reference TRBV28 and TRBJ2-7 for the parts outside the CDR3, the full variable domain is DVKVTQSSRYLVKRTGEKVFLECVQDMDHENMFWYRQDPGLGLRLIYFSYDVKMKEKGDIPEGYSVSREKKERFSLILESASTNQTSMYLCATQGALYEQYFGPGTRLTVT.

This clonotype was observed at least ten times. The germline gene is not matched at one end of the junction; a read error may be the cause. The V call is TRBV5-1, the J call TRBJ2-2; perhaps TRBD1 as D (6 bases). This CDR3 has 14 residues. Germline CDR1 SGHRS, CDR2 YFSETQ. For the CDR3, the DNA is TGTGCCAGCAGCTTAAACAGGGACACCGGGGAGCTGTTTTTT. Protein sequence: CASSLNRDTGELFF.

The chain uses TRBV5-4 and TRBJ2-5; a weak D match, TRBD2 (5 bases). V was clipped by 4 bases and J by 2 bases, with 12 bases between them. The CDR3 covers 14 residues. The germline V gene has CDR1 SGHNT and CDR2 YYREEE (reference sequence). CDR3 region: CASSPEGIQETQYF. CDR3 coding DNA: TGTGCCAGCAGCCCCGAGGGAATTCAAGAGACCCAGTACTTC.

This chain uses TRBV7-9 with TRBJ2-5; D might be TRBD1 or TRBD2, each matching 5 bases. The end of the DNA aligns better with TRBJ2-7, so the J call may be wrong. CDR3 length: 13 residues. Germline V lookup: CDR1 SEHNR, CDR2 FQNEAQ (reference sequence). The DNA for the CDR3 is TGTGCCAGCAGCTTTGAGGGGTTCAACGAGCAGTACTTC. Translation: CASSFEGFNEQYF.

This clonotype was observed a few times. In nucleotides, the CDR3 is TGCGCCAGCAGCCAAGAGGACTTAGCCAAAAACATTCAGTACTTC. This sequence encodes CASSQEDLAKNIQYF. The chain combines TRBV4-1 with TRBJ2-4, with a weak D call TRBD2 (5 bases). V was pared by 0 bases and J by 0 bases, with 6 bases between. The CDR3 has 15 amino acids. Germline V gene data show CDR1 as MGHRA and CDR2 as YSYEKL.

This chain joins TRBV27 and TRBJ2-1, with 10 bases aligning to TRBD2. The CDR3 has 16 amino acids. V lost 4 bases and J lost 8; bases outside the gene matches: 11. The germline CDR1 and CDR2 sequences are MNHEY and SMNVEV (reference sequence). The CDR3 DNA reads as TGTGCCAGCAGTTCCCGATTCAGCGGGAGGGCTTATGAGCAGTTCTTC. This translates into CASSSRFSGRAYEQFF.

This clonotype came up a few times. This CDR3 reads CASSLPSGGANTGELFF. The CDR3, as DNA: TGTGCCAGCAGCTTACCGTCAGGGGGCGCGAACACCGGGGAGCTGTTTTTT. The rearrangement links TRBV7-2 to TRBJ2-2, with TRBD1 matching over 8 bases. J was trimmed by 0 bases and V by 2 bases; bases with no gene match: 5. CDR3 length: 17 amino acids. Germline CDR1 SGHTA, CDR2 FQGNSA.